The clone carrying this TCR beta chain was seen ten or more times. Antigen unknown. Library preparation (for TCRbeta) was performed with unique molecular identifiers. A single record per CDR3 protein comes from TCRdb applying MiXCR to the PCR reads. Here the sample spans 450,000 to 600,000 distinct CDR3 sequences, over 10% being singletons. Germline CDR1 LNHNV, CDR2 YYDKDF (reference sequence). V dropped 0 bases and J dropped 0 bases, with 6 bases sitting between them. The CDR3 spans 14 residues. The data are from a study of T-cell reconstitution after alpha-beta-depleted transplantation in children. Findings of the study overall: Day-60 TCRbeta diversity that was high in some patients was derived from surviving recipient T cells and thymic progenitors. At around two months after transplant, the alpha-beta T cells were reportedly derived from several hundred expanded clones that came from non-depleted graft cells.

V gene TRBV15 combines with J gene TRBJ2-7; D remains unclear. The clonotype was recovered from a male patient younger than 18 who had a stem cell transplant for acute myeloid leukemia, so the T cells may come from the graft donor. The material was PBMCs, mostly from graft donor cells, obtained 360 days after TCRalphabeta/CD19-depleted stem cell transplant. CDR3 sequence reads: CATSREGGSYEQYF. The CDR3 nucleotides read TGTGCCACCAGCAGAGAGGGCGGCTCCTACGAGCAGTACTTC.